The present T cell receptor (beta chain) was sequenced within a study of cytomegalovirus exposure and HLA in healthy donors. The overall study: Earlier work reported roughly 120 million unique TCR beta sequences from 170 million or so T cells. Regarding the study as a whole: Earlier findings revealed that most TCR beta V segments proved productive either about 90% or about 30% of the time. Reported results showed that the classifier diagnosed cytomegalovirus status with high specificity and sensitivity. With DRB1 most and HLA-C fewest, TCR association rates differed between HLA loci in a later analysis.

Notes on this clone: What it binds is unknown.

CDR1 SGHRS and CDR2 YFSETQ come from the germline V gene. The CDR3 has 20 amino acids. Losses at the gene ends were 3 bases for V and 0 bases for J; bases not matched to a gene: 18. The primer mix had 60 Vbeta and 13 Jbeta primers. Sequenced by immunoSEQ multiplex PCR; TCRdb stores in-frame clones only, minus some. The sample has about 31,000 clones, 80% to 90% seen once. J is TRBJ2-3 and V is TRBV5-1, with 8 bases that match TRBD1. This clonotype was obtained from a boy aged 5-17 years in good health and CMV-seronegative. Sequenced input: PBMCs. The CDR3 here is CASSYNRGWRSNQSTDTQYF. CDR3 coding DNA: TGCGCCAGCAGCTATAACAGGGGGTGGAGAAGTAATCAAAGCACAGATACGCAGTATTTT.